These T cell receptor beta chains were read from a single sample in a study of shared clonotypes between healthy human individuals. Sequencing used immunoSEQ multiplex PCR; TCRdb keeps in-frame clones, though not all of them. This sample has about 610,000 clones, with almost 97% found just once. Sequenced input: naive CD4+ T cells sorted from blood. Receptors were obtained from a woman aged 25-40 years in good health. The CDR3 runs from the conserved cysteine through the conserved F or W. Clone size is not always given. Where it is, it says once, few, many or a class for expanded clones.

>TRBV5-4|NA|TRBJ1-2
CASSPTQGFRDGYTF
>TRBV5-4|NA|TRBJ2-7
CASSDKDRSSYEQYF
>TRBV5-1|NA|TRBJ2-7
CASSLGQGVSEQYF
>TRBV5-6|NA|TRBJ1-2
CASSLQGQAIYGYTF
>TRBV2|once|TRBJ1-1
CASSRTEGSWNTEAFF
>TRBV7-9|NA|TRBJ2-1
CASSLVLARYEQFF
>TRBV6-1|once|TRBJ2-2
CASSVDGPGELFF
>TRBV5-4|NA|TRBJ2-7
CASSLATVQGRNEQYF
>TRBV7-3|once|TRBJ2-2
CASSYTGPTGELFF
>TRBV2|once|TRBJ1-1
CASSEAVYGTGKTEAFF
>TRBV18|NA|TRBJ2-1
CASSPPVTSGRAGEQFF
>TRBV7-2|NA|TRBJ2-7
CASSLVLLTRSEQYF
>TRBV4-1|NA|TRBJ1-2
CASSPYRSPYGYTF
>TRBV14|NA|TRBJ2-3
CASSRKWTSTDTQYF
>TRBV9|NA|TRBJ1-2
CASSLQETLLYGYTF
>TRBV28|NA|TRBJ1-2
CASRTGQGEGYTF
>TRBV2|NA|TRBJ1-1
CASSPQGGYTEAFF
>TRBV6-1|NA|TRBJ1-2
CASSEAVTGKYYGYTF
>TRBV6-6|NA|TRBJ1-1
CASSMTGPEAFF
>TRBV9|NA|TRBJ2-3
CASSISGIGISTQYF
>TRBV27|once|TRBJ2-7
CATTPGTGGEQYF
>TRBV5-4|NA|TRBJ2-5
CADSTRIGETQYF
>TRBV20-1|NA|TRBJ2-7
CSARGSYEQYF
>TRBV10-1|once|TRBJ2-2
CASSGTSGTNTGELFF
>TRBV11-2|NA|TRBJ2-7
CASSQDPYEQYF
>TRBV6-1|NA|NA
CASTPRGDRTYEQYF
>TRBV6-5|NA|TRBJ2-1
CASSSVQGAGNEQFF
>TRBV5-4|NA|TRBJ2-7
CASSAAPLYEQYF
>TRBV27|NA|TRBJ2-5
CASSLSPSGQETQYF
>TRBV19|NA|TRBJ1-2
CASSMMGQGLYGYTF
>TRBV5-6|NA|TRBJ2-5
CASSSFSGGGETQYF
>TRBV2|NA|TRBJ2-3
CASSGLTGGFRNTDTQYF
>TRBV2|NA|TRBJ1-2
CASDVAGQGIDGYTF
>TRBV28|NA|TRBJ2-7
CASRISGSGYEQYF